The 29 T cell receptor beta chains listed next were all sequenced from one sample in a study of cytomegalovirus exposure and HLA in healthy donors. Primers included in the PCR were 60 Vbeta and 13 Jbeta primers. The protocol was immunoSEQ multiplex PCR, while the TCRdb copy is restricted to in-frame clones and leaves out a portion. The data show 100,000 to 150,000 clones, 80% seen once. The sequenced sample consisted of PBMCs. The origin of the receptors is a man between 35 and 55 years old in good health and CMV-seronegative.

The CDR3 DNA is TGTGCCAGCAGTACCGATGGGACAGGGGACACTGAAGCTTTCTTT. Encoded protein: CASSTDGTGDTEAFF. The rearrangement uses TRBV28 and TRBJ1-1; the match to TRBD1 covers 10 bases. This CDR3 comprises 15 residues. Germline trimming cut 5 bases from V and 3 bases from J; bases unmatched to any gene: 6. Germline V CDR1 and CDR2: MDHEN, SYDVKM. The complete variable domain, with remaining parts taken from reference TRBV28 and TRBJ1-1, reads DVKVTQSSRYLVKRTGEKVFLECVQDMDHENMFWYRQDPGLGLRLIYFSYDVKMKEKGDIPEGYSVSREKKERFSLILESASTNQTSMYLCASSTDGTGDTEAFFGQGTRLTVV.

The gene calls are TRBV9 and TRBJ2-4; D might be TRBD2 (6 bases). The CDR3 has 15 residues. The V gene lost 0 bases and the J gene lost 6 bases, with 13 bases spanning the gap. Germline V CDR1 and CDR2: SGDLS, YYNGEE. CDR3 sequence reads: CASSVGGTPPNIQYF. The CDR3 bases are TGTGCCAGCAGCGTAGGGGGGACTCCGCCAAACATTCAGTACTTC.

The CDR3 sequence: CASSLSLQETQYF. The CDR3 coding sequence is TGCGCCAGCAGCTTGAGCTTACAAGAGACCCAGTACTTC. The chain joins TRBV5-1 to TRBJ2-5; D is undetermined. Trimming stripped 1 base from V and 2 bases from J, with 6 bases between. CDR1 and CDR2 from the germline V gene are SGHRS and YFSETQ. CDR3 length: 13 residues.

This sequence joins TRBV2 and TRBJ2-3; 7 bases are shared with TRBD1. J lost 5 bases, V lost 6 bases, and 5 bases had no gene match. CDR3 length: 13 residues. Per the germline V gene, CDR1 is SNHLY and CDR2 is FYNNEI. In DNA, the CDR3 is TGTGCCAGCAGCGGACAGGAGAGAGATACGCAGTATTTT. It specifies CASSGQERDTQYF.

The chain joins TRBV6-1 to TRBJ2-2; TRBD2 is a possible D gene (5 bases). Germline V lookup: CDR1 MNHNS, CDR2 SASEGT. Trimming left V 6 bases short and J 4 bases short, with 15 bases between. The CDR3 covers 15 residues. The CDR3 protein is CASREPGSGTGELFF. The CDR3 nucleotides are TGTGCCAGCAGAGAACCGGGGTCTGGCACCGGGGAGCTGTTTTTT.

The CDR3 here is CASSLDWEQFF. In nucleotides, the CDR3 is TGTGCCAGCAGCTTGGACTGGGAGCAGTTCTTC. This rearrangement joins TRBV5-4 to TRBJ2-1; D gene unclear. This CDR3 region has 11 residues. Germline lookup yields CDR1 SGHNT and CDR2 YYREEE (reference sequence). The V end lost 0 bases, the J end lost 10 bases, and 5 bases lay between the germline ends. The variable domain in full, with the rest retrieved from reference TRBV5-4 and TRBJ2-1, is ETGVTQSPTHLIKTRGQQVTLRCSSQSGHNTVSWYQQALGQGPQFIFQYYREEENGRGNFPPRFSGLQFPNYSSELNVNALELDDSALYLCASSLDWEQFFGPGTRLTVL.

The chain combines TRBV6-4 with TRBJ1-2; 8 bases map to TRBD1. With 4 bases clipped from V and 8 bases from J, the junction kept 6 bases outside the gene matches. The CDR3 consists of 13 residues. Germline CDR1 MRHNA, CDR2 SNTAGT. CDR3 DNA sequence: TGTGCCAGCAGTGCCGACAGGGGTGGCGGCTACACCTTC. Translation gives CASSADRGGGYTF.

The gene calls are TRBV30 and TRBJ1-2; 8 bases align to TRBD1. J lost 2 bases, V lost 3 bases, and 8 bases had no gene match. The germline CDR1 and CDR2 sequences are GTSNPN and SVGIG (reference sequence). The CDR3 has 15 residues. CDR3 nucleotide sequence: TGTGCCTGGAGGGACCCCGGGACAGGAAACTATGGCTACACCTTC. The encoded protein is CAWRDPGTGNYGYTF.

This CDR3 is CASNDRAPGTEAFF. CDR3 sequence (DNA): TGTGCCAGCAACGACAGGGCCCCGGGCACTGAAGCTTTCTTT. The chain recombines TRBV5-4 with TRBJ1-1, with TRBD1 identical over 7 bases. This CDR3 is 14 amino acids long. The V segment lost 6 bases and the J segment 4 bases; nucleotides outside the gene matches: 9. The V gene's germline CDR1 is SGHNT and CDR2 YYREEE (reference sequence).

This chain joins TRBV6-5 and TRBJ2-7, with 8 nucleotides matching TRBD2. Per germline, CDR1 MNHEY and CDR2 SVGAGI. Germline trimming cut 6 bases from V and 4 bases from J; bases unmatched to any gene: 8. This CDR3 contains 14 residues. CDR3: CASSARLALYEQYF. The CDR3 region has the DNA TGTGCCAGCAGCGCCCGACTAGCGTTATACGAGCAGTACTTC.

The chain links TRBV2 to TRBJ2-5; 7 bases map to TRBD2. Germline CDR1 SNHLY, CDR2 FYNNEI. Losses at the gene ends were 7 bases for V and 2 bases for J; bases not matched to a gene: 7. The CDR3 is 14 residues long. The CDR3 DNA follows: TGTGCCAGCATGAAGGCTAGCGGACAAGAGACCCAGTACTTC. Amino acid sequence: CASMKASGQETQYF.

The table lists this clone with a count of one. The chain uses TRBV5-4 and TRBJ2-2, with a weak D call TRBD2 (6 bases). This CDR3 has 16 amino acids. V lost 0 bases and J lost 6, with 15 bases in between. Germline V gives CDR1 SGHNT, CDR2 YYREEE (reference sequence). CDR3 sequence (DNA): TGTGCCAGCAGCTTGGCTTTCGGGGGTGATGCCGGGGAGCTGTTTTTT. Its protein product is CASSLAFGGDAGELFF.

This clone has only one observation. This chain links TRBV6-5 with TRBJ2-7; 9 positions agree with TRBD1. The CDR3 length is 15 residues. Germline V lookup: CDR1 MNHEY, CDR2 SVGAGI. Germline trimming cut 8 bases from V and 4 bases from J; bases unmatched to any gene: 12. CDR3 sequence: CASRLLDRGSYEQYF. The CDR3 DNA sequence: TGTGCCAGCCGTCTTTTGGACAGGGGATCGTACGAGCAGTACTTC.

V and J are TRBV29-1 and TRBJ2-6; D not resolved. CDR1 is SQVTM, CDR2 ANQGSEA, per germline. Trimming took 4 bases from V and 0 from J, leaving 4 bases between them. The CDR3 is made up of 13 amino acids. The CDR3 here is CSVGISGANVLTF. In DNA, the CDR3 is TGCAGCGTTGGTATCTCTGGGGCCAACGTCCTGACTTTC.

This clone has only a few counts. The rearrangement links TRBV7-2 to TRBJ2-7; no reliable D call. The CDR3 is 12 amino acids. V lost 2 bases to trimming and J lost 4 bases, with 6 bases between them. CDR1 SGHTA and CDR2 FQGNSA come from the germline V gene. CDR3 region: CASSLLRYEQYF. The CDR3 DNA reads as TGTGCCAGCAGCTTACTCCGGTACGAGCAGTACTTC.

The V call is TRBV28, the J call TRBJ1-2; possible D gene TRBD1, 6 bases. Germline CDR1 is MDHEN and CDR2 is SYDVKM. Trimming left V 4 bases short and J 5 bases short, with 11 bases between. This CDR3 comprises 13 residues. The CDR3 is CASSSGERYGYTF. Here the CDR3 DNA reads TGTGCCAGCAGTTCAGGGGAGCGGTATGGCTACACCTTC.

The CDR3 spells CASSIRASSTDTQYF. The CDR3 DNA reads TGTGCCAGTAGTATCAGGGCCTCTAGCACAGATACGCAGTATTTT. V usage is TRBV19 and J usage is TRBJ2-3, with D perhaps matching TRBD1 (5 bases). CDR3 length: 15 amino acids. Germline CDR1 is LNHDA and CDR2 is SQIVND (reference sequence). V dropped 3 bases and J dropped 0 bases, with 10 bases sitting between them.

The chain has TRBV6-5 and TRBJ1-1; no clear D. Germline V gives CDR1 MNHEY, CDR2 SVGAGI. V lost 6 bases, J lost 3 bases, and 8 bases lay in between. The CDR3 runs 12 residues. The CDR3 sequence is CASRRGDTEAFF. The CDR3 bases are TGTGCCAGCAGAAGAGGAGACACTGAAGCTTTCTTT.

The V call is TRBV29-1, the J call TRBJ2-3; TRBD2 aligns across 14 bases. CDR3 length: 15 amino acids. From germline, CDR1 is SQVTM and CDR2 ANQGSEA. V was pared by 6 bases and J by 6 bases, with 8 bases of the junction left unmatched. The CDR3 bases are TGCAGCGTCCGGACTAGCGGGGGGAGCGGGGATACGCAGTATTTT. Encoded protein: CSVRTSGGSGDTQYF.

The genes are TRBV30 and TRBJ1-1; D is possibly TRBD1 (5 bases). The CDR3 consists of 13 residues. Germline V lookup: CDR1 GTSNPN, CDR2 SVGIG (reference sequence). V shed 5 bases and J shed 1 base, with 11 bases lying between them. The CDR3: CAWEEGTNTEAFF. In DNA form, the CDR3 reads TGTGCCTGGGAGGAGGGGACGAACACTGAAGCTTTCTTT.

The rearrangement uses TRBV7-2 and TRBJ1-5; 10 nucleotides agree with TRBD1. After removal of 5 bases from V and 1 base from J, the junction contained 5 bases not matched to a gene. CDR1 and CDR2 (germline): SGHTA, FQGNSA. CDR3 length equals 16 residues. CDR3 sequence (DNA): TGTGCCAGCAGCGGGCGGACAGGGGGAAGCAATCAGCCCCAGCATTTT. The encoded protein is CASSGRTGGSNQPQHF.

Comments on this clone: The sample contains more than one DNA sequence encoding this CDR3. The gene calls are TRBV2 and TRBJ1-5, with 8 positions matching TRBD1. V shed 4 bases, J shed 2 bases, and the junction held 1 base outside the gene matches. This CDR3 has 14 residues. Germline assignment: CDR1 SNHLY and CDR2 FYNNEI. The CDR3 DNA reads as TGTGCCAGCAGTGCGGACAGGGGCAATCAGCCCCAGCATTTT. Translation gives CASSADRGNQPQHF. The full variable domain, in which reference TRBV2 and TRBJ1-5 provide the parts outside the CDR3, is EPEVTQTPSHQVTQMGQEVILRCVPISNHLYFYWYRQILGQKVEFLVSFYNNEISEKSEIFDDQFSVERPDGSNFTLKIRSTKLEDSAMYFCASSADRGNQPQHFGDGTRLSIL.

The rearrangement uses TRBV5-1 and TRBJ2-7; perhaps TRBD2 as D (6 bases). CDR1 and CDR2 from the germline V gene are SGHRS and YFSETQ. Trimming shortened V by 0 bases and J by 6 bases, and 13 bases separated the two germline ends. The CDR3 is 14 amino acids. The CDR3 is CASSLGTTSGEQYF. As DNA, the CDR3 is TGCGCCAGCAGCTTGGGGACTACCTCCGGCGAGCAGTACTTC.

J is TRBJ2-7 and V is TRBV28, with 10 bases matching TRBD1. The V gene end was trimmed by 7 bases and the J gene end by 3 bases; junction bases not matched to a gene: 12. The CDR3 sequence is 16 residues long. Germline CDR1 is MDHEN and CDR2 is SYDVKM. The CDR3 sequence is CASTPPLGQGYYEQYF. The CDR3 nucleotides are TGTGCCAGCACCCCTCCTCTGGGACAGGGGTACTACGAGCAGTACTTC.

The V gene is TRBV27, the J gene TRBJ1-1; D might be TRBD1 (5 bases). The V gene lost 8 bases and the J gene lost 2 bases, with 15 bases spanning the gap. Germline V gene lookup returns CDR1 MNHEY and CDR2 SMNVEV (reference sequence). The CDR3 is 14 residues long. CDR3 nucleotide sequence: TGTGCCAGCTCATTAGGGGTCGTAAACACTGAAGCTTTCTTT. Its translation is CASSLGVVNTEAFF.

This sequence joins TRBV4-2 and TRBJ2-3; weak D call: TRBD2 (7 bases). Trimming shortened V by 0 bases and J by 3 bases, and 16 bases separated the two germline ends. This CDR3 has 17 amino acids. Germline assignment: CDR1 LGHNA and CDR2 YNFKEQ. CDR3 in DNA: TGTGCCAGCAGCCAAGATAGGACAGCGGGGTGGACAGATACGCAGTATTTT. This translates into CASSQDRTAGWTDTQYF.

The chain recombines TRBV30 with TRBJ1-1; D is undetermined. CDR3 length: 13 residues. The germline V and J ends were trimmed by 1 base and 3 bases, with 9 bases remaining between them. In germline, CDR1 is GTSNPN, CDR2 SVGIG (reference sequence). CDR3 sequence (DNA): TGTGCCTGGAGTGGGACGAGGGACACTGAAGCTTTCTTT. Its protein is CAWSGTRDTEAFF.

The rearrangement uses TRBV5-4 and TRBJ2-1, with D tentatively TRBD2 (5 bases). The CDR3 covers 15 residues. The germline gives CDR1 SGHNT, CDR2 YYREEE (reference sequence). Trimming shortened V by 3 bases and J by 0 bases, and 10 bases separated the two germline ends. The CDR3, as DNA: TGTGCCAGCAGCTCAGCGGTCAGCTCCTACAATGAGCAGTTCTTC. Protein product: CASSSAVSSYNEQFF.

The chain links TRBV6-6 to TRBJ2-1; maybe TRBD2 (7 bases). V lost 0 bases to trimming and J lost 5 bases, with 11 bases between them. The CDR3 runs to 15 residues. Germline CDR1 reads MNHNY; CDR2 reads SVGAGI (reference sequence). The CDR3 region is CASSYSGGGHNEQFF. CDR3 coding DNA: TGTGCCAGCAGTTACTCGGGCGGGGGCCACAATGAGCAGTTCTTC.